This T cell receptor beta chain was captured by sequencing in a study of graft-versus-host responses after intestinal transplantation. Graft tissue was processed to release intraepithelial and lamina propria lymphocytes. The method was immunoSEQ multiplex PCR; TCRdb's version includes in-frame clones alone and lacks a portion of them. The table has some 40,000 clones, roughly 87% seen once. This CDR3 is 14 amino acids long. V lost 4 bases to trimming and J lost 6 bases; unmatched junction nucleotides: 6. Germline lookup yields CDR1 SGHAT and CDR2 FQNNGV. The rearrangement uses TRBV11-2 and TRBJ2-1, with 7 bases identical to TRBD1. The clonotype comes from a human patient who received an intestinal transplant, so some T cells may come from the graft donor. Sequenced material: ileum tissue, taken around 190 days after intestinal transplant. CDR3 nucleotides: TGTGCCAGCAGCTCGACAGGGTGGCCCAATGAGCAGTTCTTC. Residues: CASSSTGWPNEQFF.